These 23 T cell receptor beta chains originate from one sample sequenced in a study of cytomegalovirus exposure and HLA in healthy donors. PCR was performed using 60 Vbeta and 13 Jbeta primers. Sequencing used immunoSEQ multiplex PCR; TCRdb keeps in-frame clones, though not all of them. The repertoire holds roughly 58,000 clones, 83% seen once, with more than 1.5% in the top ten. Sequencing input: PBMCs. The origin of the receptors is a human donor in good health.

The chain is built from TRBV6-5 and TRBJ2-1; 8 positions match TRBD2. Trimming removed 0 bases from V and 8 bases from J; junction bases left unmatched: 6. CDR3 length equals 15 residues. From germline, CDR1 is MNHEY and CDR2 SVGAGI. The CDR3 DNA sequence: TGTGCCAGCAGTTACTCAGCGGGAGAGGGCGATGAGCAGTTCTTC. Protein product: CASSYSAGEGDEQFF.

This chain links TRBV6-1 with TRBJ2-7; possible D gene TRBD1, 6 bases. Germline CDR1 reads MNHNS; CDR2 reads SASEGT. The CDR3 has 13 amino acids. Trimming stripped 4 bases from V and 4 bases from J, with 11 bases between. The CDR3 is CASSVARGYEQYF. Written as DNA, the CDR3 is TGTGCCAGCAGTGTTGCCAGGGGATACGAGCAGTACTTC.

The V call is TRBV7-3, the J call TRBJ2-3; D is ambiguous. CDR1 SGHTA and CDR2 FQGTGA come from the germline V gene. Between the trimmed V and J ends, which lost 7 bases and 3 bases, there was a span of 11 bases. The CDR3 consists of 13 residues. The CDR3 DNA reads as TGTGCCAGCAACGCCAGGCATACAGATACGCAGTATTTT. Protein: CASNARHTDTQYF.

The chain links TRBV10-3 to TRBJ2-5; no clear D. The J call may not be correct, given that the DNA end is closer to TRBJ2-7. CDR3 length equals 16 residues. Germline V gene sequence: CDR1 ENHRY, CDR2 SYGVKD. The CDR3 DNA sequence: TGTGCCATCAGTGAGTCTGCAGGTGTGAGCTCCTACGAGCAGTACTTC. It codes for CAISESAGVSSYEQYF.

The V call is TRBV28, the J call TRBJ2-3; TRBD2 matches 7 bases. The CDR3 spans 16 residues. Germline trimming cut 3 bases from V and 2 bases from J; bases unmatched to any gene: 8. Germline lookup yields CDR1 MDHEN and CDR2 SYDVKM. CDR3 region: CASSFGGEGNTDTQYF. CDR3 bases: TGTGCCAGCAGTTTTGGTGGGGAGGGGAACACAGATACGCAGTATTTT.

The chain has TRBV7-2 and TRBJ1-1; D is perhaps TRBD1 (5 bases). Trimming left V 2 bases short and J 7 bases short, with 17 bases between. In germline, CDR1 is SGHTA, CDR2 FQGNSA. The CDR3 has 15 amino acids. The CDR3 coding sequence is TGTGCCAGCAGCTTAACCAACAGGTGGTATGGTGAAGCTTTCTTT. This sequence encodes CASSLTNRWYGEAFF.

The rearrangement uses TRBV7-8 and TRBJ2-2; TRBD2 aligns across 7 bases. CDR3 size: 14 residues. Per germline, CDR1 SGHVS and CDR2 FQNEAQ. J gave up 7 bases and V 5 bases, and 7 bases lay outside the gene matches. The CDR3 coding sequence is TGTGCCAGCAGCCGGACTAGGAGCGTCGGGGAGCTGTTTTTT. Its protein product is CASSRTRSVGELFF.

V gene TRBV9 combines with J gene TRBJ2-2; the D gene is possibly TRBD2 (6 bases). Germline loops: CDR1 SGDLS, CDR2 YYNGEE. CDR3 length equals 17 residues. V lost 0 bases and J lost 4, with 16 bases in between. The CDR3 protein is CASSVDPGGTITGELFF. CDR3 DNA: TGTGCCAGCAGCGTAGATCCGGGCGGGACGATCACCGGGGAGCTGTTTTTT.

The rearrangement joins TRBV6-6 to TRBJ2-3; D gene uncertain. CDR3 length: 13 residues. The germline CDR1 and CDR2 sequences are MNHNY and SVGAGI (reference sequence). V lost 6 bases and J lost 5, with 12 bases in between. In DNA form, the CDR3 reads TGTGCCAGCAGCCCGACTGTCGAAGATACGCAGTATTTT. Translation: CASSPTVEDTQYF.

V usage is TRBV6-1 and J usage is TRBJ2-2; D possibly corresponds to TRBD1 (6 bases). CDR3 length: 16 residues. From germline, CDR1 is MNHNS and CDR2 SASEGT. V shed 2 bases and J shed 6 bases, with 16 bases lying between them. In nucleotides, the CDR3 is TGTGCCAGCAGTGAAAGGGGTATGGACAGTCCCGGGGAGCTGTTTTTT. Protein product: CASSERGMDSPGELFF.

The chain couples TRBV4-3 to TRBJ1-4; 7 nucleotides agree with TRBD1. CDR3 length: 13 residues. The V segment lost 4 bases and the J segment 14 bases; nucleotides outside the gene matches: 10. The V gene's germline CDR1 is LGHNA and CDR2 YSLEER. The CDR3 region has the DNA TGCGCCAGCAGCCCTTTCCGGGACAGATGGCTGTTTTTT. It codes for CASSPFRDRWLFF.

V gene TRBV13 combines with J gene TRBJ2-2, with 9 bases matching TRBD2. The CDR3 has 18 residues. Looked up from germline, CDR1 is PRHDT and CDR2 is FYEKMQ (reference sequence). V gave up 0 bases and J gave up 9 bases; unmatched junction bases: 14. Here the CDR3 reads CASSLGRPGLARFRELFF. In DNA form, the CDR3 reads TGTGCCAGCAGCTTAGGACGTCCGGGACTAGCTAGGTTCCGGGAGCTGTTTTTT.

V usage is TRBV9 and J usage is TRBJ2-5; the D gene is possibly TRBD2 (5 bases). The J call may be incorrect, as the DNA end agrees better with TRBJ2-7. CDR3 length equals 15 residues. CDR1 is SGDLS, CDR2 YYNGEE, per germline. CDR3 in amino acids: CASSVSPSSPYEQYF. The CDR3 DNA reads as TGTGCCAGCAGCGTAAGTCCCTCTAGCCCCTACGAGCAGTACTTC.

The rearrangement joins TRBV4-3 to TRBJ2-5; 12 bases match TRBD2. The CDR3 length is 15 residues. Germline V gene data show CDR1 as LGHNA and CDR2 as YSLEER. The ends lost 4 bases at V and 5 bases at J; junction bases unmatched: 5. The CDR3 here is CASSPSGGAGETQYF. CDR3 bases: TGCGCCAGCAGCCCTAGCGGGGGGGCCGGGGAGACCCAGTACTTC.

The chain combines TRBV5-1 with TRBJ2-2; 7 bases line up with TRBD2. After removal of 3 bases from V and 4 bases from J, the junction contained 6 bases not matched to a gene. Germline CDR1 SGHRS, CDR2 YFSETQ. The CDR3 extends over 15 amino acids. The CDR3 DNA reads as TGCGCCAGCAGCTCCCAAGCGGGACTCACCGGGGAGCTGTTTTTT. Translation: CASSSQAGLTGELFF.

The V gene is TRBV11-2, the J gene TRBJ2-5, with 8 positions matching TRBD1. TRBJ2-7 explains the end of the DNA better; the J call may be wrong. CDR3 length equals 15 residues. Germline V gene sequence: CDR1 SGHAT, CDR2 FQNNGV. DNA for the CDR3: TGTGCCAGCAGCTATGGGACAGGCAAGACCTACGAGCAGTACTTC. Protein: CASSYGTGKTYEQYF.

The J gene is TRBJ2-3, the V gene TRBV5-4, with 7 positions matching TRBD2. The ends lost 0 bases at V and 10 bases at J; junction bases unmatched: 17. CDR1 is SGHNT, CDR2 YYREEE, per germline (reference sequence). The CDR3 loop spans 17 amino acids. CDR3 nucleotide sequence: TGTGCCAGCAGCTTGGCGGCTAGCGGCTCCACATGGTGGGCGCAGTATTTT. It translates to CASSLAASGSTWWAQYF.

For the CDR3, the DNA is TGTGCCTGGAACATAGGGGGTATCTACGAGCAGTACTTC. Its translation: CAWNIGGIYEQYF. This chain uses TRBV30 with TRBJ2-7; tentatively, D is TRBD1 (6 bases). The CDR3 is 13 residues long. From germline, CDR1 is GTSNPN and CDR2 SVGIG (reference sequence). V was shortened by 4 bases and J by 3 bases, with 13 bases between the two germline ends. Combining the CDR3 with reference TRBV30 and TRBJ2-7 gives the whole variable domain SQTIHQWPATLVQPVGSPLSLECTVEGTSNPNLYWYRQAAGRGLQLLFYSVGIGQISSEVPQNLSASRPQDRQFILSSKKLLLSDSGFYLCAWNIGGIYEQYFGPGTRLTVT.

The table lists this clone with a count of one. This rearrangement joins TRBV9 to TRBJ2-4; perhaps TRBD1 as D (5 bases). Germline-derived CDR1 and CDR2 are SGDLS and YYNGEE. The CDR3 covers 13 residues. The V and J ends lost 4 bases and 8 bases respectively, with 13 bases between them. The CDR3 DNA is TGTGCCAGCAGCCAGGGCCCTCAGGACATTCAGTACTTC. This codes for CASSQGPQDIQYF. The full variable domain, rest sourced from reference TRBV9 and TRBJ2-4, is DSGVTQTPKHLITATGQRVTLRCSPRSGDLSVYWYQQSLDQGLQFLIQYYNGEERAKGNILERFSAQQFPDLHSELNLSSLELGDSALYFCASSQGPQDIQYFGAGTRLSVL.

This clone was observed a few times. This chain connects TRBV7-9 to TRBJ2-7; 7 nucleotides agree with TRBD1. J lost 0 bases, V lost 7 bases, and 12 bases had no gene match. CDR3 length equals 16 residues. Germline CDR1 SEHNR, CDR2 FQNEAQ (reference sequence). Written as DNA, the CDR3 is TGTGCCAGCACCAAAGGTGGGGGACAGAACTCCTACGAGCAGTACTTC. It is translated as CASTKGGGQNSYEQYF.

The rearrangement joins TRBV5-1 to TRBJ2-3; TRBD2 might be the D (5 bases). The V gene's germline CDR1 is SGHRS and CDR2 YFSETQ. Trimming pared 7 bases from V and 5 bases from J, leaving 17 bases between. The CDR3 covers 14 residues. The DNA for the CDR3 is TGCGCCAGCGCCTTCGAAGGACTGGGAGATACGCAGTATTTT. This sequence encodes CASAFEGLGDTQYF.

In its sample, this clone was seen once. This chain joins TRBV7-3 and TRBJ2-3; D call uncertain. Trimming cost V 6 bases and J 4 bases, with 14 bases left between them. Germline V gene data show CDR1 as SGHTA and CDR2 as FQGTGA. The CDR3 runs to 14 residues. CDR3 DNA: TGTGCCAGCAGAGAAACACCCAGTTCAGATACGCAGTATTTT. Amino acid sequence: CASRETPSSDTQYF.

This rearrangement joins TRBV4-3 to TRBJ2-1; 9 nucleotides match TRBD2. V dropped 1 base and J dropped 7; count of bases not matched to a gene: 5. CDR3 length: 15 amino acids. CDR1 and CDR2 (germline): LGHNA, YSLEER. CDR3 DNA: TGCGCCAGCAGCCAAGTCGGCGGGGGGGCGAATGAGCAGTTCTTC. It specifies CASSQVGGGANEQFF.